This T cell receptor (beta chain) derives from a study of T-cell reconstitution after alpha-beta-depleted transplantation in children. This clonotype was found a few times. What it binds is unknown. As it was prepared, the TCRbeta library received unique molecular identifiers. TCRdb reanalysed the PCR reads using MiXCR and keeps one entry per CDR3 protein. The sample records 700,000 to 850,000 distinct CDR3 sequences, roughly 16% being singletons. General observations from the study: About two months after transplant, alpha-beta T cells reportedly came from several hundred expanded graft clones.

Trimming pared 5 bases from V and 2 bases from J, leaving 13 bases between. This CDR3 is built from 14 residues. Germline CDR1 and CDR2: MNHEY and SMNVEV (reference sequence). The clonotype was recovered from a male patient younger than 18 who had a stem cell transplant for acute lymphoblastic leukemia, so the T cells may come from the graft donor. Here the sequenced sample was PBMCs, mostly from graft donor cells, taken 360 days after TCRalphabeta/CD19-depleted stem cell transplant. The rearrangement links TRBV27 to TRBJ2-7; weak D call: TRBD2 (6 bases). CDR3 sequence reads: CASSGRDRPYEQYF. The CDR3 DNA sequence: TGTGCCAGCAGTGGGCGGGACCGTCCCTACGAGCAGTACTTC.